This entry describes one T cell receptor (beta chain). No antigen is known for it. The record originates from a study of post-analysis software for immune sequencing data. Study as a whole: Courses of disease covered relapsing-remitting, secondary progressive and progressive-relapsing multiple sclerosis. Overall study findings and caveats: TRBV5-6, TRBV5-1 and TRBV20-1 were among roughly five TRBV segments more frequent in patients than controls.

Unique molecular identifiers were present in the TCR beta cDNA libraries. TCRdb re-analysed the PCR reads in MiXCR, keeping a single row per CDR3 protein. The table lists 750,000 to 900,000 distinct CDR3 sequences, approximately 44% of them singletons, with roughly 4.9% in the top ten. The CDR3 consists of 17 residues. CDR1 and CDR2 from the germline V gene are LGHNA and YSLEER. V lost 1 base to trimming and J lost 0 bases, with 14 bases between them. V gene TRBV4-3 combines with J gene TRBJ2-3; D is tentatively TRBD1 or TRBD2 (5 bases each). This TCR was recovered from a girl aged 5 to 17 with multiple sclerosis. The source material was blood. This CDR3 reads CASSQVLAGTSTDTQYF. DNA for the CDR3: TGCGCCAGCAGCCAAGTCTTAGCCGGGACCAGCACAGATACGCAGTATTTT.